One sample yielded the 29 T cell receptor beta chains listed below, sequenced in a study of blood T cell repertoires in COVID-19. Clones were read by immunoSEQ multiplex PCR, and TCRdb kept only the in-frame ones, dropping some. The sample shows about 410,000 clones, roughly 90% of them seen only once. The sample taken for sequencing was peripheral blood. Source of these receptors: a woman aged 25 to 39 with active or convalescent COVID-19.

This chain links TRBV27 with TRBJ2-1; 7 positions agree with TRBD1. After removal of 3 bases from V and 8 bases from J, the junction contained 16 bases not matched to a gene. Germline assignment: CDR1 MNHEY and CDR2 SMNVEV (reference sequence). The CDR3 loop spans 17 amino acids. CDR3 DNA: TGTGCCAGCAGTTTTACCCTCGGACAGGACGGGCACGATGAGCAGTTCTTC. Translated: CASSFTLGQDGHDEQFF.

This rearrangement joins TRBV25-1 to TRBJ1-2; weak D call: TRBD1 (5 bases). The CDR3 has 16 amino acids. The germline V gene encodes CDR1 MGHDK and CDR2 SYGVNS. V was trimmed by 2 bases and J by 6 bases, leaving 19 bases between them. In DNA form, the CDR3 reads TGTGCCAGCAGTGAAAAGGGTAACGGGGGGATTGATGGCTACACCTTC. Translated: CASSEKGNGGIDGYTF.

The chain carries TRBV5-4 and TRBJ2-3, with 8 nucleotides matching TRBD1. With 0 bases clipped from V and 3 bases from J, the junction kept 6 bases outside the gene matches. The CDR3 sequence is 16 residues long. Germline CDR1 is SGHNT and CDR2 is YYREEE (reference sequence). CDR3 loop: CASSLGAGGMTDTQYF. The CDR3 DNA is TGTGCCAGCAGCTTGGGAGCAGGGGGCATGACAGATACGCAGTATTTT.

This clone was recorded a few times. V gene TRBV5-4 combines with J gene TRBJ1-2; D is possibly TRBD1 (6 bases). From germline, CDR1 is SGHNT and CDR2 YYREEE (reference sequence). V was shortened by 5 bases and J by 8 bases, with 16 bases between the two germline ends. The CDR3 is 13 amino acids. The CDR3: CASRSDRGHGYTF. In DNA, the CDR3 is TGTGCCAGCAGGTCGGACAGAGGTCACGGCTACACCTTC. The full variable domain, rest sourced from reference TRBV5-4 and TRBJ1-2, is ETGVTQSPTHLIKTRGQQVTLRCSSQSGHNTVSWYQQALGQGPQFIFQYYREEENGRGNFPPRFSGLQFPNYSSELNVNALELDDSALYLCASRSDRGHGYTFGSGTRLTVV.

This clone appeared once. Other nucleotide sequences in the sample specify the same CDR3. The chain has TRBV29-1 and TRBJ2-3, with 8 bases identical to TRBD2. Germline CDR1 reads SQVTM; CDR2 reads ANQGSEA. The CDR3 runs 14 residues. The junction had 5 bases not matched to a gene; V was cut back by 6 bases and J by 0 bases. The chain's CDR3 is CSVLSGGSTDTQYF. CDR3 sequence (DNA): TGCAGCGTGCTGAGCGGGGGTAGCACAGATACGCAGTATTTT.

This chain uses TRBV6-5 with TRBJ2-6, with 8 bases lining up with TRBD1. Germline CDR1 and CDR2: MNHEY and SVGAGI. Losses at the gene ends were 8 bases for V and 4 bases for J; bases not matched to a gene: 7. The CDR3 sequence is 15 residues long. The CDR3 sequence: CASGRQGTGANVLTF. The CDR3 coding sequence is TGTGCCAGCGGTAGACAGGGGACGGGGGCCAACGTCCTGACTTTC.

The rearrangement joins TRBV7-9 to TRBJ1-4; unclear D gene. This CDR3 comprises 15 residues. Germline CDR1 is SEHNR and CDR2 is FQNEAQ (reference sequence). V was pared by 2 bases and J by 5 bases, with 12 bases between. The CDR3 loop is CASSLNFGGNEKLFF. The CDR3 DNA follows: TGTGCCAGCAGCTTAAACTTCGGAGGAAATGAAAAACTGTTTTTT.

This chain uses TRBV10-3 with TRBJ1-3; D may be TRBD1 (5 bases). The CDR3 extends over 14 amino acids. V lost 5 bases and J 8 bases, leaving 16 bases between the germline ends. Germline CDR1 reads ENHRY; CDR2 reads SYGVKD. CDR3 residues: CAISSPNWGDTIYF. CDR3 bases: TGTGCCATCAGTTCGCCTAATTGGGGGGACACCATATATTTT.

The V and J genes are TRBV5-6 and TRBJ2-7, with D possibly matching TRBD1 (6 bases). The V and J ends lost 6 bases and 3 bases respectively, with 25 bases between them. Germline values: CDR1 SGHDT, CDR2 YYEEEE. The CDR3 is made up of 17 amino acids. The chain's CDR3 is CASTKEMDRQVNYEQYF. CDR3 coding DNA: TGTGCCAGCACGAAAGAAATGGACAGACAGGTCAACTACGAGCAGTACTTC.

The genes are TRBV12-3 or TRBV12-4 and TRBJ2-7, with D maybe TRBD1 (5 bases). CDR3 length: 13 residues. V was shortened by 7 bases and J by 1 base, with 11 bases between the two germline ends. CDR3 in amino acids: CASKIQASYEQYF. The CDR3 coding sequence is TGTGCCAGCAAGATACAGGCATCCTACGAGCAGTACTTC.

CDR3 protein: CAWSDQGNTIYF. CDR3 bases: TGTGCCTGGAGTGACCAGGGAAACACCATATATTTT. This chain connects TRBV30 to TRBJ1-3; no reliable D call. V was pared by 1 base and J by 4 bases, with 5 bases between. The CDR3 totals 12 residues. CDR1 is GTSNPN and CDR2 is SVGIG in the germline V gene (reference sequence). The entire variable domain, with the rest obtained from reference TRBV30 and TRBJ1-3, is as follows: SQTIHQWPATLVQPVGSPLSLECTVEGTSNPNLYWYRQAAGRGLQLLFYSVGIGQISSEVPQNLSASRPQDRQFILSSKKLLLSDSGFYLCAWSDQGNTIYFGEGSWLTVV.

The chain couples TRBV10-2 to TRBJ2-3, with D perhaps TRBD2 (6 bases). Germline V CDR1 and CDR2: WSHSY, SAAADI. Trimming took 2 bases from V and 0 from J, leaving 18 bases between them. This CDR3 has 18 residues. The CDR3 is CASSESGRDPSSTDTQYF. CDR3 in DNA: TGCGCCAGCAGTGAGAGCGGGCGGGACCCTTCTAGCACAGATACGCAGTATTTT.

This chain joins TRBV7-8 and TRBJ2-3; tentatively, D is TRBD2 (6 bases). This CDR3 comprises 15 residues. Trimming removed 0 bases at V and 0 bases at J, with 7 bases between. The germline V gene has CDR1 SGHVS and CDR2 FQNEAQ. DNA of the CDR3: TGTGCCAGCAGCTTAGCGGGAGGAAGCACAGATACGCAGTATTTT. This encodes CASSLAGGSTDTQYF.

The chain recombines TRBV9 with TRBJ1-1, with D possibly being TRBD1 (5 bases). Germline V lookup: CDR1 SGDLS, CDR2 YYNGEE. This CDR3 is 14 amino acids long. V lost 3 bases to trimming and J lost 5 bases, with 14 bases between them. The CDR3 bases are TGTGCCAGCAGCGCAGAGTACGGGGGTACTGAAGCTTTCTTT. As protein: CASSAEYGGTEAFF.

The gene calls are TRBV30 and TRBJ2-5, with 11 bases identical to TRBD2. CDR1 and CDR2 (germline): GTSNPN, SVGIG (reference sequence). This CDR3 has 16 residues. V lost 3 bases and J lost 4; bases outside the gene matches: 10. In DNA, the CDR3 is TGTGCCTGGAGGAGAGGGACTAGCGGAGCCCGAGAGACCCAGTACTTC. Residues: CAWRRGTSGARETQYF.

The chain is built from TRBV3-1 (or the pseudogene TRBV3-2) and TRBJ1-2; D call uncertain. V lost 0 bases and J 5 bases, leaving 13 bases between the germline ends. Germline CDR1 LGHDT, CDR2 YNNKEL (reference sequence). The CDR3 has 15 residues. CDR3 residues: CASSQEWRVGYGYTF. Here the CDR3 DNA reads TGTGCCAGCAGCCAAGAATGGAGGGTCGGGTATGGCTACACCTTC.

This clone has only one observation. The rearrangement uses TRBV6-5 and TRBJ1-6, with D uncertain. V lost 2 bases and J lost 7, with 6 bases in between. The germline V gene has CDR1 MNHEY and CDR2 SVGAGI. The CDR3 loop spans 13 amino acids. The CDR3 sequence: CASSYARNSPLHF. CDR3 sequence (DNA): TGTGCCAGCAGTTACGCCCGGAATTCACCCCTCCACTTT.

The J gene is TRBJ1-2, the V gene TRBV6-5; D is ambiguous. CDR1 and CDR2 (germline): MNHEY, SVGAGI. V dropped 4 bases and J dropped 3 bases, with 15 bases sitting between them. This CDR3 has 15 residues. The CDR3 sequence is CASSSPREGDYGYTF. As DNA, the CDR3 is TGTGCCAGCAGTTCCCCCCGGGAGGGAGACTATGGCTACACCTTC.

A word on this clone: The identical CDR3 is also encoded by other nucleotide sequences in the sample. The chain recombines TRBV27 with TRBJ1-2; 7 bases match TRBD1. The CDR3 totals 15 residues. With V trimmed by 5 bases and J by 0 bases, 6 bases remained unmatched. In germline, CDR1 is MNHEY, CDR2 SMNVEV (reference sequence). DNA of the CDR3: TGTGCCAGCAGTCCAACGACAGGGTCTAACTATGGCTACACCTTC. It is translated as CASSPTTGSNYGYTF.

Details on this clone: Other nucleotide sequences from this sample produce the same CDR3. Written as DNA, the CDR3 is TGTGCCAGCTCACCAGCAGGGGGCTCCTACAATGAGCAGTTCTTC. Protein sequence: CASSPAGGSYNEQFF. V is TRBV18 and J is TRBJ2-1; the match to TRBD1 covers 7 bases. The V gene end was trimmed by 2 bases and the J gene end by 0 bases; junction bases not matched to a gene: 1. CDR3 length equals 15 residues. The germline CDR1 and CDR2 sequences are KGHSH and LQKENI.

The genes are TRBV5-6 and TRBJ1-5; D might be TRBD1 (6 bases). V dropped 1 base and J dropped 1 base, with 12 bases sitting between them. Germline V CDR1 and CDR2: SGHDT, YYEEEE. The CDR3 covers 16 residues. The CDR3 is CASSLFAGASNQPQHF. The CDR3, as DNA: TGTGCCAGCAGCTTGTTTGCAGGGGCCAGCAATCAGCCCCAGCATTTT.

This chain uses TRBV7-7 with TRBJ2-5, with 11 bases fitting TRBD1. In germline, CDR1 is SSHAT, CDR2 FNYEAQ (reference sequence). This CDR3 comprises 15 residues. With 5 bases clipped from V and 2 bases from J, the junction kept 4 bases outside the gene matches. The CDR3 sequence: CASSEGTGGQETQYF. In DNA form, the CDR3 reads TGTGCCAGCAGCGAAGGGACAGGGGGGCAAGAGACCCAGTACTTC.

This clone occurred once. The chain combines TRBV30 with TRBJ1-2; the match to TRBD1 covers 9 bases. The CDR3 consists of 13 residues. The V and J ends lost 4 bases and 10 bases, in that order; junction bases with no gene match: 10. The germline CDR1 and CDR2 sequences are GTSNPN and SVGIG (reference sequence). DNA for the CDR3: TGTGCCTGGAAACAGGGGGCTATTTTTGACTACACCTTC. As protein: CAWKQGAIFDYTF.

The CDR3 DNA is TGTGCCTGGAGTGTAGGACACATGAACACTGAAGCTTTCTTT. Its protein product is CAWSVGHMNTEAFF. The rearrangement joins TRBV30 to TRBJ1-1; TRBD1 is a possible D gene (5 bases). V was clipped by 0 bases and J by 0 bases, with 8 bases between them. CDR3 length: 14 amino acids. Per the germline V gene, CDR1 is GTSNPN and CDR2 is SVGIG (reference sequence).

The chain uses TRBV6-5 and TRBJ2-7; TRBD1 might be the D (6 bases). CDR1 and CDR2 from the germline V gene are MNHEY and SVGAGI. CDR3 length: 14 amino acids. Trimming took 7 bases from V and 2 from J, leaving 15 bases between them. The DNA for the CDR3 is TGTGCCAGCAACCCGGCAGGGGCTACCTACGAGCAGTACTTC. Protein: CASNPAGATYEQYF.

The CDR3 nucleotides read TGTGCCAGCAGTTCCCCCATAGCGGGGGCCCTCTACGAGCAGTACTTC. Translated: CASSSPIAGALYEQYF. This chain links TRBV27 with TRBJ2-7, with 9 bases identical to TRBD2. V lost 4 bases, J lost 3 bases, and 10 bases stayed unmatched. Germline CDR1 is MNHEY and CDR2 is SMNVEV (reference sequence). This CDR3 region has 16 residues.

The J gene is TRBJ2-2, the V gene TRBV10-3, with 10 bases identical to TRBD2. CDR1 ENHRY and CDR2 SYGVKD come from the germline V gene. The CDR3 spans 17 residues. The V gene end was trimmed by 0 bases and the J gene end by 2 bases; junction bases not matched to a gene: 3. The CDR3, as DNA: TGTGCCATCAGTGAGTCCCGGACTAGCGGTAACACCGGGGAGCTGTTTTTT. Amino acid sequence: CAISESRTSGNTGELFF.

The genes are TRBV5-1 and TRBJ2-5; 14 bases line up with TRBD2. The CDR3 consists of 16 residues. J gave up 2 bases and V 4 bases, and 4 bases lay outside the gene matches. Germline V gene data show CDR1 as SGHRS and CDR2 as YFSETQ. The CDR3 is CASSIGTSGSQETQYF. The CDR3, as DNA: TGCGCCAGCAGCATCGGGACTAGCGGGAGTCAAGAGACCCAGTACTTC.

The chain uses TRBV14 and TRBJ1-2; the D gene is possibly TRBD1 (6 bases). Germline CDR1 and CDR2: SGHDN and FVKESK. The CDR3 is made up of 15 amino acids. The germline V and J ends were trimmed by 6 bases and 5 bases, with 19 bases remaining between them. The CDR3 protein is CASSLRGAVGYGYTF. Written as DNA, the CDR3 is TGTGCCAGCAGTCTGCGGGGGGCAGTAGGTTATGGCTACACCTTC.